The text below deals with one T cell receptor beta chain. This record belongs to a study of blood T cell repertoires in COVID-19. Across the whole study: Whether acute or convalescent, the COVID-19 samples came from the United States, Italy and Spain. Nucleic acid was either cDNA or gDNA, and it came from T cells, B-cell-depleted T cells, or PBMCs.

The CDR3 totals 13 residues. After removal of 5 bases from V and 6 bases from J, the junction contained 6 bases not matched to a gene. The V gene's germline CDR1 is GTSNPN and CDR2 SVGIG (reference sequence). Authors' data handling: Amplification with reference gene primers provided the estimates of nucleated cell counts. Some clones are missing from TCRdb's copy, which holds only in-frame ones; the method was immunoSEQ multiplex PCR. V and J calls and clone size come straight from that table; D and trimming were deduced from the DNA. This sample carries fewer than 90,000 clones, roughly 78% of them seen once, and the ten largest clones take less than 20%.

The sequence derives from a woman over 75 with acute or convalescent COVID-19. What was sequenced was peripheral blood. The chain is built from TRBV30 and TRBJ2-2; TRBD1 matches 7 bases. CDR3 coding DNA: TGTGCCTGGCAGCGACAGGGTCCCGGGGAGCTGTTTTTT. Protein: CAWQRQGPGELFF.